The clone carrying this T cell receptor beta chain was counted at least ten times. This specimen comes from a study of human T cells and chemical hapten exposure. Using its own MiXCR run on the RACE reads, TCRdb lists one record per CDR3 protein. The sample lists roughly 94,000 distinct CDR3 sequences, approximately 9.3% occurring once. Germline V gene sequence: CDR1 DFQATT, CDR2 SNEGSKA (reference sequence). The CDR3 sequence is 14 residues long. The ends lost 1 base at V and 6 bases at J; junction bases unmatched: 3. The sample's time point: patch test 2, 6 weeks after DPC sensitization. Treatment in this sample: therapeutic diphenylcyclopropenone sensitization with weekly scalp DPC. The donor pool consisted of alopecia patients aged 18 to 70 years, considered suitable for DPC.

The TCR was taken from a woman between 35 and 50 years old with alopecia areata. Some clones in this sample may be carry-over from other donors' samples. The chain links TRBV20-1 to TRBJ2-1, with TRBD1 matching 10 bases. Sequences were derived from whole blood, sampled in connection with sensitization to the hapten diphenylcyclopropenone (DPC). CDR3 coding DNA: TGCAGTGCTAGAGCGGGACAGGGGTCCAATGAGCAGTTCTTC. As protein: CSARAGQGSNEQFF.